Listed here are 31 T cell receptor beta chains from one sample, sequenced in a study of T-cell reconstitution after alpha-beta-depleted transplantation in children. The authors prepared the TCRbeta library with unique molecular identifiers. From the PCR reads, TCRdb called clonotypes with MiXCR, one entry per CDR3 protein. The sample consists of hundreds of thousands of distinct CDR3 sequences, around 13% of them appearing once. This specimen consisted of PBMCs, obtained before TCRalphabeta/CD19-depleted stem cell transplant. These receptors were taken from a girl aged 2 to 9 with congenital amegakaryocytic thrombocytopenia, due to receive a stem cell transplant.

This clonotype was observed a handful of times. The V call is TRBV10-3, the J call TRBJ1-2, with D possibly matching TRBD1 (5 bases). The CDR3 has 16 amino acids. The V gene lost 5 bases and the J gene lost 2 bases, with 18 bases spanning the gap. CDR1 and CDR2 from the germline V gene are ENHRY and SYGVKD. CDR3 sequence: CAISPVLGRTNYGYTF. CDR3 in DNA: TGTGCCATCAGTCCGGTCCTTGGCAGGACAAACTATGGCTACACCTTC.

A word on this clonotype: Possible read error: a much larger clone is one base away. CDR3 protein: CSARDRYRANEKLFF. The DNA for the CDR3 is TGCAGTGCTAGAGATCGCTACAGGGCTAATGAAAAACTGTTTTTT. This chain joins TRBV20-1 and TRBJ1-4; D is perhaps TRBD1 (6 bases). V was trimmed by 0 bases and J by 3 bases, leaving 11 bases between them. The germline gives CDR1 DFQATT, CDR2 SNEGSKA (reference sequence). This CDR3 contains 15 residues.

This clonotype was detected only a few times. The chain links TRBV27 to TRBJ2-1; D remains ambiguous. The CDR3 loop spans 16 amino acids. Germline V gene data show CDR1 as MNHEY and CDR2 as SMNVEV (reference sequence). Trimming removed 3 bases at V and 4 bases at J, with 16 bases between. In DNA form, the CDR3 reads TGTGCCAGCAGTTTGTACAGCGCGAATCGTTACAATGAGCAGTTCTTC. This gives the protein CASSLYSANRYNEQFF.

This clonotype was recorded many times. The chain recombines TRBV6-2 or TRBV6-3 with TRBJ2-7; the D gene is possibly TRBD2 (5 bases). This CDR3 has 14 amino acids. CDR1 and CDR2 (germline): MNHEY, SVGEGT. The germline V and J ends were trimmed by 6 bases and 3 bases, with 15 bases remaining between them. CDR3 nucleotide sequence: TGTGCCAGCAGCTACCGGACTTTACACTACGAGCAGTACTTC. Translated, it gives CASSYRTLHYEQYF.

As to this clonotype: A junction end diverges from the germline sequence, so it may reflect a read error. V usage is TRBV5-6 and J usage is TRBJ1-2; D is undetermined. Per the germline V gene, CDR1 is SGHDT and CDR2 is YYEEEE. The CDR3 contains 12 residues. The DNA of the CDR3 is TGTGCCAGCAGTATGCAGACCCATGGCGACACCTTC. This encodes CASSMQTHGDTF.

V gene TRBV4-1 combines with J gene TRBJ2-7, with TRBD2 matching 9 bases. V gave up 4 bases and J gave up 5 bases; unmatched junction bases: 15. Germline lookup yields CDR1 MGHRA and CDR2 YSYEKL. This CDR3 is built from 17 residues. The DNA of the CDR3 is TGCGCCAGCAGCCGTCTCATGGGGCTAGCGGGGTTCCACGAGCAGTACTTC. It translates to CASSRLMGLAGFHEQYF.

This clonotype was observed at least ten times. The J gene is TRBJ1-2, the V gene TRBV10-3, with D maybe TRBD1 (6 bases). Germline assignment: CDR1 ENHRY and CDR2 SYGVKD. There are 12 residues in the CDR3. Trimming pared 5 bases from V and 6 bases from J, leaving 10 bases between. The CDR3 sequence is CAISRWTDGYTF. CDR3 bases: TGTGCCATCAGTCGTTGGACAGATGGCTACACCTTC.

This clonotype was detected ten times or more. This chain joins TRBV7-2 and TRBJ1-5; D is undetermined. CDR1 is SGHTA and CDR2 is FQGNSA in the germline V gene. The CDR3 loop spans 12 amino acids. V was clipped by 4 bases and J by 10 bases, with 11 bases between them. The CDR3: CASSSDRFPQHF. DNA for the CDR3: TGTGCCAGCAGCTCTGACCGGTTCCCCCAGCATTTT.

This clonotype was observed at least ten times. The V call is TRBV10-1, the J call TRBJ2-3; TRBD2 might be the D (6 bases). Germline CDR1 is WNHNN and CDR2 is SYGVQD (reference sequence). V lost 1 base, J lost 2 bases, and 28 bases lay in between. The CDR3 extends over 21 amino acids. The CDR3 loop reads CASSEFRLAVEPRKVTDTQYF. CDR3 nucleotides: TGCGCCAGCAGTGAGTTTCGGTTAGCGGTGGAGCCCAGGAAAGTCACAGATACGCAGTATTTT.

This clonotype occurred many times. This chain joins TRBV7-2 and TRBJ1-1; D is ambiguous. CDR1 SGHTA and CDR2 FQGNSA come from the germline V gene. V lost 1 base, J lost 4 bases, and 7 bases lay in between. This CDR3 has 13 residues. CDR3 DNA: TGTGCCAGCAGCTTAGAGGTCGTCACTGAAGCTTTCTTT. Translating it yields CASSLEVVTEAFF.

In regard to this clonotype: The junction and the germline gene differ at one end; a read error may be behind it. The chain carries TRBV12-3 or TRBV12-4 and TRBJ2-3; D might be TRBD2 (6 bases). The CDR3 spans 15 residues. The CDR3: CASSLTCGRGDTQYF. DNA for the CDR3: TGCGCCAGCAGCCTAACTTGTGGACGGGGGGATACGCAGTATTTT.

This clonotype was counted ten times or more. The chain is built from TRBV7-8 and TRBJ2-5; D gene unclear. V was shortened by 2 bases and J by 1 base, with 11 bases between the two germline ends. Germline V gene data show CDR1 as SGHVS and CDR2 as FQNEAQ. This CDR3 has 15 amino acids. CDR3 sequence (DNA): TGTGCCAGCAGCTTAAGAAGCGTACTCCAAGAGACCCAGTACTTC. Protein: CASSLRSVLQETQYF.

The sample holds many counts of this clonotype. The rearrangement uses TRBV29-1 and TRBJ2-3; 8 bases line up with TRBD2. The CDR3 is 15 residues long. Germline-derived CDR1 and CDR2 are SQVTM and ANQGSEA. Germline trimming cut 6 bases from V and 6 bases from J; bases unmatched to any gene: 14. CDR3 DNA: TGCAGCGTCGCGCTGGTAGCGGGGAGCGGTGATACGCAGTATTTT. Amino acids: CSVALVAGSGDTQYF.

This clonotype came up many times. This chain joins TRBV29-1 and TRBJ1-2; D uncertain. Germline-derived CDR1 and CDR2 are SQVTM and ANQGSEA. The CDR3 loop spans 13 amino acids. The V gene lost 3 bases and the J gene lost 4 bases, with 12 bases spanning the gap. The CDR3 bases are TGCAGCGTTGAGGCAGGCTCATCCTATGGCTACACCTTC. Protein sequence: CSVEAGSSYGYTF.

The chain employs TRBV7-6 and TRBJ1-1, with D perhaps TRBD1 (6 bases). V lost 6 bases to trimming and J lost 1 base, with 12 bases between them. CDR3 size: 14 residues. Germline CDR1 reads SGHVS; CDR2 reads FNYEAQ. The CDR3 sequence: CASRARGGNTEAFF. The CDR3 DNA reads TGTGCCAGCAGGGCCAGGGGAGGGAACACTGAAGCTTTCTTT.

The rearrangement uses TRBV24-1 and TRBJ2-3; TRBD1 matches at 8 bases. CDR3 length equals 16 residues. With V trimmed by 4 bases and J by 8 bases, 13 bases remained unmatched. Germline CDR1 is KGHDR and CDR2 is SFDVKD. The CDR3 DNA reads TGTGCCACCAGTGACGGAGCAGGGGGCCAAGACGGTACGCAGTATTTT. As protein: CATSDGAGGQDGTQYF.

This clonotype appeared many times. The chain uses TRBV5-1 and TRBJ2-5; D is perhaps TRBD1 (6 bases). The CDR3 is 15 amino acids. The germline CDR1 and CDR2 sequences are SGHRS and YFSETQ. V lost 4 bases and J lost 2, with 15 bases in between. CDR3 DNA: TGCGCCAGCAGCACCTTCGGGACATCGCAAGAGACCCAGTACTTC. Its translation is CASSTFGTSQETQYF.

This clonotype was observed a handful of times. The V call is TRBV12-3 or TRBV12-4, the J call TRBJ1-2, with a tentative D call TRBD1 (5 bases). The V end was cut by 2 bases, the J end by 10 bases, with 17 bases between. CDR3 length: 14 residues. CDR3 in DNA: TGTGCCAGCAGTTTAAGGGGCAGTTTGAAGTCCTACACCTTC. Translation gives CASSLRGSLKSYTF.

The table lists this clonotype with a few counts. The chain links TRBV20-1 to TRBJ2-1, with 7 bases matching TRBD2. Germline CDR1 is DFQATT and CDR2 is SNEGSKA (reference sequence). The length of the CDR3 is 15 residues. The ends lost 3 bases at V and 0 bases at J; junction bases unmatched: 5. CDR3 in amino acids: CSASISGGSYNEQFF. The CDR3 coding sequence is TGCAGTGCTAGCATTTCGGGAGGCTCCTACAATGAGCAGTTCTTC.

This clonotype was detected ten times or more. The V and J genes are TRBV12-3 or TRBV12-4 and TRBJ2-7, with D uncertain. Trimming shortened V by 0 bases and J by 3 bases, and 3 bases separated the two germline ends. The CDR3 contains 12 residues. CDR3 DNA sequence: TGTGCCAGCAGTTTAGCTTACTACGAGCAGTACTTC. Residues: CASSLAYYEQYF.

As regards this clonotype: A much larger clone is a single base away; this may be a read error. V gene TRBV11-2 combines with J gene TRBJ1-1, with TRBD1 matching 7 bases. This CDR3 comprises 14 residues. V dropped 5 bases and J dropped 3; count of bases not matched to a gene: 6. The germline V gene encodes CDR1 SGHAT and CDR2 FQNNGV. For the CDR3, the DNA is TGTGCCAGCAGCGTCCGAACAGGGGACACTGAAGCTTTCTTT. Its translation: CASSVRTGDTEAFF. The variable domain in full, with the rest retrieved from reference TRBV11-2 and TRBJ1-1, is EAGVAQSPRYKIIEKRQSVAFWCNPISGHATLYWYQQILGQGPKLLIQFQNNGVVDDSQLPKDRFSAERLKGVDSTLKIQPAKLEDSAVYLCASSVRTGDTEAFFGQGTRLTVV.

There are many counts of this clonotype. The V gene is TRBV10-3, the J gene TRBJ2-1; 13 nucleotides align to TRBD2. The ends lost 3 bases at V and 9 bases at J; junction bases unmatched: 8. The CDR3 has 16 residues. Germline assignment: CDR1 ENHRY and CDR2 SYGVKD. Here the CDR3 DNA reads TGTGCCATCAGTGAACCTCCGGGACTAGCGGGAATTGAGCAGTTCTTC. Encoded protein: CAISEPPGLAGIEQFF.

Worth noting for this clonotype: An end of the junction differs from the germline gene, which may be a read error. V usage is TRBV6-2 or TRBV6-3 and J usage is TRBJ2-1; either TRBD1 or TRBD2 may fit D (5 bases each). CDR3 length: 13 amino acids. The V gene's germline CDR1 is MNHEY and CDR2 SVGEGT. CDR3 sequence reads: CASTVGVVNEQIF. The DNA of the CDR3 is TGTGCCAGCACCGTGGGGGTGGTTAATGAGCAGATCTTC.

This clonotype was recorded a few times. The chain carries TRBV2 and TRBJ1-5; D gene unclear. V was trimmed by 4 bases and J by 4 bases, leaving 14 bases between them. The CDR3 contains 15 residues. The V gene's germline CDR1 is SNHLY and CDR2 FYNNEI. The CDR3 bases are TGTGCCAGCAGTGGAGATCCCGCATTTAATCAGCCCCAGCATTTT. Protein product: CASSGDPAFNQPQHF.

This clonotype was counted many times. The rearrangement uses TRBV20-1 and TRBJ2-3; 7 bases align to TRBD1. Germline CDR1 and CDR2: DFQATT and SNEGSKA (reference sequence). The V segment lost 6 bases and the J segment 5 bases; nucleotides outside the gene matches: 8. The CDR3 runs to 13 residues. The CDR3 region is CSANQGVGDTQYF. The CDR3 DNA sequence: TGCAGTGCCAACCAGGGGGTTGGAGATACGCAGTATTTT.

This clonotype was detected many times. The chain joins TRBV29-1 to TRBJ2-5, with TRBD1 matching over 7 bases. CDR3 length: 12 amino acids. CDR1 and CDR2 from the germline V gene are SQVTM and ANQGSEA. The ends lost 7 bases at V and 4 bases at J; junction bases unmatched: 6. CDR3 sequence reads: CSDNRGGETQYF. The CDR3 nucleotides are TGCAGCGACAACAGGGGCGGAGAGACCCAGTACTTC.

This clonotype was seen a handful of times. V usage is TRBV12-3 or TRBV12-4 and J usage is TRBJ2-3; 12 nucleotides line up with TRBD2. The V gene end was trimmed by 6 bases and the J gene end by 4 bases; junction bases not matched to a gene: 8. CDR3 size: 16 residues. DNA of the CDR3: TGTGCCAGCAGCTTCCCGACTAGCGGGAGATCAGATACGCAGTATTTT. It specifies CASSFPTSGRSDTQYF.

This clonotype was seen at least ten times. The rearrangement links TRBV7-9 to TRBJ2-1, with D perhaps TRBD2 (6 bases). The CDR3 length is 16 residues. Germline CDR1 and CDR2: SEHNR and FQNEAQ (reference sequence). The V end was cut by 3 bases, the J end by 0 bases, with 12 bases between. The DNA of the CDR3 is TGTGCCAGCAGCTTTAGCGGAGGCAGCTCCTACAATGAGCAGTTCTTC. Residues: CASSFSGGSSYNEQFF.

The chain links TRBV15 to TRBJ1-2; the D is unclear. The CDR3 extends over 11 amino acids. The germline V gene has CDR1 LNHNV and CDR2 YYDKDF (reference sequence). V was clipped by 5 bases and J by 8 bases, with 9 bases between them. CDR3 nucleotide sequence: TGTGCCACCAGCTCTTACATCGGCTACACCTTC. Protein sequence: CATSSYIGYTF.

The chain couples TRBV11-2 to TRBJ2-2, with 7 bases identical to TRBD2. The CDR3 contains 18 residues. V was clipped by 2 bases and J by 3 bases; unmatched bases: 12. CDR1 is SGHAT and CDR2 is FQNNGV in the germline V gene. The CDR3 DNA is TGTGCCAGCAGCTTAAAGGGGCCTGGACTAGGGGACACCGGGGAGCTGTTTTTT. The encoded protein is CASSLKGPGLGDTGELFF.

This clonotype was observed a few times. The chain combines TRBV30 with TRBJ1-1; D gene uncertain. Looked up from germline, CDR1 is GTSNPN and CDR2 is SVGIG (reference sequence). Trimming shortened V by 5 bases and J by 7 bases, and 17 bases separated the two germline ends. The CDR3 length is 13 residues. The CDR3 reads CAWSLGLLGEAFF. The CDR3, as DNA: TGTGCCTGGTCCCTAGGACTTCTGGGTGAAGCTTTCTTT.